This entry lists 15 T cell receptor beta chains sequenced from one sample in a study of blood T cell repertoires in COVID-19 (TCRdb year 2020). Library construction relied on the immunoSEQ multiplex PCR assay. TCRdb obtained this table from immuneACCESS and retained in-frame rearrangements with V and J assigned. These tables miss some clones; where compared with another copy, unresolved V genes account for less than half of the shortfall, and the remainder is unexplained. Present in this sample are some 140,000 clones, under 85% of which were seen just once. Under 0.8% of the sample is in the top ten clones. The specimen was peripheral blood. The receptors here all came from a man aged 55 to 70 with COVID-19, enrolled during active disease.

V gene TRBV30 combines with J gene TRBJ1-6, with 9 bases that match TRBD1. The CDR3 is 16 amino acids. The V segment lost 3 bases and the J segment 2 bases; nucleotides outside the gene matches: 5. The V gene's germline CDR1 is GTSNPN and CDR2 SVGIG (reference sequence). Written as DNA, the CDR3 is TGTGCCTGGAGGGATACAGGGGGCGCCTATAATTCACCCCTCCACTTT. Its protein product is CAWRDTGGAYNSPLHF.

This clone was recorded once. V is TRBV28 and J is TRBJ1-4, with no clear D. The V end was cut by 1 base, the J end by 0 bases, with 9 bases between. The CDR3 contains 16 residues. Germline CDR1 reads MDHEN; CDR2 reads SYDVKM. CDR3 DNA sequence: TGTGCCAGCAGTTTATCGGGTGCAGCAACTAATGAAAAACTGTTTTTT. It encodes CASSLSGAATNEKLFF.

This chain links TRBV7-2 with TRBJ2-2, with 9 bases fitting TRBD1. CDR3 length: 15 residues. Germline V CDR1 and CDR2: SGHTA, FQGNSA. V trimming: 4 bases; J trimming: 5 bases; junction bases outside the gene matches: 5. The CDR3 sequence: CASSSYRGRTGELFF. CDR3 in DNA: TGTGCCAGCAGCTCTTACAGGGGGCGGACCGGGGAGCTGTTTTTT.

V gene TRBV3-1 (or the pseudogene TRBV3-2) combines with J gene TRBJ2-7; 7 bases align to TRBD1. V was clipped by 4 bases and J by 3 bases; unmatched bases: 9. The CDR3 contains 15 residues. The germline V gene has CDR1 LGHDT and CDR2 YNNKEL (reference sequence). CDR3 region: CASSRTRDSVYEQYF. CDR3 bases: TGTGCCAGCAGCCGGACGAGGGACAGCGTCTACGAGCAGTACTTC.

This chain joins TRBV24-1 and TRBJ1-2; the match to TRBD1 covers 7 bases. CDR3 length: 12 residues. Germline CDR1 reads KGHDR; CDR2 reads SFDVKD. The V gene end was trimmed by 6 bases and the J gene end by 8 bases; junction bases not matched to a gene: 5. The CDR3 nucleotides are TGTGCCACCAGTCGAGGGGGCTCGGGCTACACCTTC. Protein product: CATSRGGSGYTF.

The rearrangement links TRBV9 to TRBJ2-1, with no clear D. The CDR3 runs to 15 residues. CDR1 and CDR2 (germline): SGDLS, YYNGEE. V gave up 0 bases and J gave up 3 bases, with 10 bases separating them. CDR3 sequence (DNA): TGTGCCAGCAGCGTAGGTAGTCTTAACTACAATGAGCAGTTCTTC. It encodes CASSVGSLNYNEQFF.

V is TRBV10-3 and J is TRBJ2-3; D may be TRBD2 (5 bases). The germline CDR1 and CDR2 sequences are ENHRY and SYGVKD. Between the trimmed V and J ends, which lost 8 bases and 8 bases, there was a span of 23 bases. The length of the CDR3 is 15 residues. CDR3 protein: CAIGSAGRGSGTQYF. CDR3 nucleotides: TGTGCCATCGGTAGTGCGGGCCGGGGATCAGGTACGCAGTATTTT.

CDR3 coding DNA: TGTGCCAGCAGCTTAGCTGCGGGACAGGTGCCCTATGGCTACACCTTC. Translation: CASSLAAGQVPYGYTF. This chain uses TRBV7-8 with TRBJ1-2; 8 positions match TRBD1. The CDR3 length is 16 residues. Germline-derived CDR1 and CDR2 are SGHVS and FQNEAQ. V dropped 0 bases and J dropped 4; count of bases not matched to a gene: 7. The full variable domain, completed using reference TRBV7-8 and TRBJ1-2, is GAGVSQSPRYKVAKRGQDVALRCDPISGHVSLFWYQQALGQGPEFLTYFQNEAQLDKSGLPSDRFFAERPEGSVSTLKIQRTQQEDSAVYLCASSLAAGQVPYGYTFGSGTRLTVV.

This clone occurred a few times. The rearrangement links TRBV5-1 to TRBJ1-2, with TRBD1 matching 10 bases. CDR3 length equals 14 residues. Unmatched junction bases numbered 4, after V lost 1 base and J lost 7 bases. Germline loops: CDR1 SGHRS, CDR2 YFSETQ. The CDR3, as DNA: TGCGCCAGCAGCTTGCAGGGACAGGGGTTTGGCTACACCTTC. Protein: CASSLQGQGFGYTF.

The rearrangement joins TRBV3-1 (or the pseudogene TRBV3-2) to TRBJ1-4, with a weak D call TRBD1 (5 bases). The CDR3 sequence is 15 residues long. Germline V CDR1 and CDR2: LGHDT, YNNKEL (reference sequence). V was trimmed by 5 bases and J by 7 bases, leaving 17 bases between them. CDR3 sequence: CASSTTGVPGEKLFF. The CDR3 DNA sequence: TGTGCCAGCAGCACAACGGGGGTCCCCGGTGAAAAACTGTTTTTT.

V gene TRBV7-9 combines with J gene TRBJ2-7; 9 nucleotides match TRBD1. After removal of 6 bases from V and 5 bases from J, the junction contained 11 bases not matched to a gene. The germline V gene has CDR1 SEHNR and CDR2 FQNEAQ (reference sequence). The CDR3 sequence is 15 residues long. CDR3 loop: CASRSLGQGRDEQYF. The CDR3 bases are TGTGCCAGCAGATCTCTGGGACAGGGAAGAGACGAGCAGTACTTC.

The chain combines TRBV6-2 or TRBV6-3 with TRBJ2-7; 9 nucleotides align to TRBD2. V shed 5 bases and J 3 bases; nucleotides not matched to a gene: 11. Germline V gene data show CDR1 as MNHEY and CDR2 as SVGEGT. This CDR3 has 16 amino acids. CDR3 sequence (DNA): TGTGCCAGCAGTCCCAGGACTAGCGCCTCCAACTACGAGCAGTACTTC. Protein product: CASSPRTSASNYEQYF.

The J gene is TRBJ1-1, the V gene TRBV28; possibly TRBD1 for D (5 bases). Trimming cost V 2 bases and J 2 bases, with 9 bases left between them. CDR3 length: 14 residues. Germline CDR1 reads MDHEN; CDR2 reads SYDVKM. The CDR3 region has the DNA TGTGCCAGCAGTTTACGACAGCAAAACACTGAAGCTTTCTTT. Translating it yields CASSLRQQNTEAFF.

The genes are TRBV5-1 and TRBJ1-1; D may be TRBD1 (6 bases). The V and J ends lost 4 bases and 2 bases respectively, with 12 bases between them. The germline gives CDR1 SGHRS, CDR2 YFSETQ. The CDR3 runs 14 residues. This CDR3 is CASSVQGSNTEAFF. The CDR3 region has the DNA TGCGCCAGCAGCGTACAGGGTTCTAACACTGAAGCTTTCTTT.

The chain uses TRBV27 and TRBJ1-5; D unresolved. Germline V gene lookup returns CDR1 MNHEY and CDR2 SMNVEV (reference sequence). V lost 3 bases and J 9 bases, leaving 12 bases between the germline ends. There are 13 residues in the CDR3. In nucleotides, the CDR3 is TGTGCCAGCAGTTTTTCGAGATCAGGGCCCCAGCATTTT. Its translation is CASSFSRSGPQHF.